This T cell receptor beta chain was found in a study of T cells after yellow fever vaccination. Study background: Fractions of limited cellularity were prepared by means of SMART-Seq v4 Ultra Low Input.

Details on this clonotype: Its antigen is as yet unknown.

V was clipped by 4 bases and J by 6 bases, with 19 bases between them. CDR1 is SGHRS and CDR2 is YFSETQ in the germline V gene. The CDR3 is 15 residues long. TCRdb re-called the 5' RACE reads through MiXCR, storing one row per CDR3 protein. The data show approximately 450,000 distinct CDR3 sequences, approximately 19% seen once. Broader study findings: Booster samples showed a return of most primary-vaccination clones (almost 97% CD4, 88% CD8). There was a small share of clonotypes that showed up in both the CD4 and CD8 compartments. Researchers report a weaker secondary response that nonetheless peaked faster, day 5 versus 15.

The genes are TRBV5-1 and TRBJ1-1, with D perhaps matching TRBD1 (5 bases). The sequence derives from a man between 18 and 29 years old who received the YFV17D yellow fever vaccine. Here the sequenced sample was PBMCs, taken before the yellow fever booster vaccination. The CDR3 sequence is CASSPSGGVMAEAFF. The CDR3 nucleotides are TGCGCCAGCAGCCCATCGGGGGGGGTTATGGCTGAAGCTTTCTTT.